The 6 T cell receptor beta chains given below trace back to one sample, sequenced in a study of blood T cell repertoires in COVID-19. Clones were read by immunoSEQ multiplex PCR, and TCRdb kept only the in-frame ones, dropping some. The sample gives tens of thousands of clones, roughly 79% of which show up once; around 4.8% is in the top ten. Sequenced material: peripheral blood. Receptor source: a man aged 80 or over with COVID-19, enrolled during active disease.

The gene calls are TRBV11-1 and TRBJ2-2; D unclear. The germline V and J ends were trimmed by 1 base and 3 bases, with 12 bases remaining between them. Looked up from germline, CDR1 is SGHAT and CDR2 is FQDESV (reference sequence). This CDR3 is built from 16 residues. The CDR3 loop reads CASSLVQPLDTGELFF. CDR3 nucleotide sequence: TGTGCCAGCAGCTTAGTACAGCCCTTAGACACCGGGGAGCTGTTTTTT.

The rearrangement links TRBV2 to TRBJ2-7; 8 bases match TRBD2. The V segment lost 7 bases and the J segment 0 bases; nucleotides outside the gene matches: 2. The CDR3 has 13 residues. Germline values: CDR1 SNHLY, CDR2 FYNNEI. This CDR3 reads CASTTSGSYEQYF. In DNA, the CDR3 is TGTGCCAGCACAACTAGCGGCTCCTACGAGCAGTACTTC.

The rearrangement uses TRBV30 and TRBJ1-2, with a weak D call TRBD1 (6 bases). Germline-derived CDR1 and CDR2 are GTSNPN and SVGIG (reference sequence). V lost 3 bases to trimming and J lost 4 bases, with 15 bases between them. The CDR3 loop spans 14 amino acids. The chain's CDR3 is CAWRGPDRFYGYTF. The CDR3 region has the DNA TGTGCCTGGAGGGGCCCCGACAGGTTCTATGGCTACACCTTC.

This clone was found a few times. The chain has TRBV18 and TRBJ1-3; 9 bases match TRBD1. V lost 1 base to trimming and J lost 5 bases; unmatched junction nucleotides: 3. CDR3 length equals 15 residues. The V gene's germline CDR1 is KGHSH and CDR2 LQKENI. This CDR3 reads CASSPRDRDRNTIYF. Written as DNA, the CDR3 is TGTGCCAGCTCACCACGGGACAGGGATAGAAACACCATATATTTT.

The chain is built from TRBV6-2 or TRBV6-3 and TRBJ1-2, with D tentatively TRBD1 (6 bases). CDR3 length equals 17 residues. V was shortened by 4 bases and J by 0 bases, with 18 bases between the two germline ends. Germline loops: CDR1 MNHEY, CDR2 SVGEGT. The CDR3 loop reads CASSFQRQASANYGYTF. The CDR3 coding sequence is TGTGCCAGCAGTTTTCAACGACAGGCCTCAGCTAACTATGGCTACACCTTC.

The CDR3 loop is CASAASGNSPLHF. The DNA for the CDR3 is TGTGCCAGCGCAGCTAGCGGTAATTCACCCCTCCACTTT. This sequence joins TRBV12-3 or TRBV12-4 and TRBJ1-6; no reliable D call. Trimming stripped 8 bases from V and 6 bases from J, with 11 bases between. CDR3 length: 13 amino acids.